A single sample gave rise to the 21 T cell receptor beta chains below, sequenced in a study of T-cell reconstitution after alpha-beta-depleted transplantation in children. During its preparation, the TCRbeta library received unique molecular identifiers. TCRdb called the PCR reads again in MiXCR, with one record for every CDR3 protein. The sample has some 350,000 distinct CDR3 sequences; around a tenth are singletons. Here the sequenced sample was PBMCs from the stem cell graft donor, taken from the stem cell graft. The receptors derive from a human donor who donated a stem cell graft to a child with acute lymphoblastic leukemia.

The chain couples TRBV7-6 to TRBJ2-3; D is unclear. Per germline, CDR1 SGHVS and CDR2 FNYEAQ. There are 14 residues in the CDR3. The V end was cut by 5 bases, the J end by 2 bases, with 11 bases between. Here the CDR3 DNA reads TGTGCCAGCAGCCCGCTGACTCCCACAGATACGCAGTATTTT. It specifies CASSPLTPTDTQYF.

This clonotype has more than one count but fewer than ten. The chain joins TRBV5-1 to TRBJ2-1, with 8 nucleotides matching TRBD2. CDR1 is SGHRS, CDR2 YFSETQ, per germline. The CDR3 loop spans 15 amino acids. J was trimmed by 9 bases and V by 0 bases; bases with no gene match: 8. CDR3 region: CASSLEGLVVPEQFF. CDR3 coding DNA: TGCGCCAGCAGCTTGGAGGGACTAGTAGTTCCTGAGCAGTTCTTC.

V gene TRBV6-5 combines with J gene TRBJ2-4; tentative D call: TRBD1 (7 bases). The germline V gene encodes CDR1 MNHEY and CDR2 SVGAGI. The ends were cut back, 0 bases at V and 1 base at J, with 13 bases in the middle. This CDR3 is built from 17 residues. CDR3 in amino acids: CASSYSIPGGAKNIQYF. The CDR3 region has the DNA TGTGCCAGCAGTTACTCGATTCCAGGGGGGGCCAAAAACATTCAGTACTTC.

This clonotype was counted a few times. In nucleotides, the CDR3 is TGCGCCAGCAGCCAAGACCTCGGGGCGTCGGGCAATGAGCAGTTCTTC. Amino acids: CASSQDLGASGNEQFF. J is TRBJ2-1 and V is TRBV4-3; the D gene could be TRBD1 or TRBD2 (5 bases each). In germline, CDR1 is LGHNA, CDR2 YSLEER. CDR3 length equals 16 residues. Trimming removed 0 bases from V and 6 bases from J, with 15 bases in between.

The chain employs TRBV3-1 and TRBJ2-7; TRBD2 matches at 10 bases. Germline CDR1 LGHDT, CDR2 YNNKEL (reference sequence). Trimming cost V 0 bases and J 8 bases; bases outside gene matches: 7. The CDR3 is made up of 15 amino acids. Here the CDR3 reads CASSQEGLAGVKQYF. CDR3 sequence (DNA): TGTGCCAGCAGCCAAGAAGGCCTAGCGGGAGTCAAGCAGTACTTC.

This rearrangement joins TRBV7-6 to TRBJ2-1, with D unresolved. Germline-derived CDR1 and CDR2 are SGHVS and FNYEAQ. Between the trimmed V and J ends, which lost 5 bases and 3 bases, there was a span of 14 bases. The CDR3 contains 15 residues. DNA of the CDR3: TGTGCCAGCAGCCGTAGCATACACCTCTACAATGAGCAGTTCTTC. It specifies CASSRSIHLYNEQFF.

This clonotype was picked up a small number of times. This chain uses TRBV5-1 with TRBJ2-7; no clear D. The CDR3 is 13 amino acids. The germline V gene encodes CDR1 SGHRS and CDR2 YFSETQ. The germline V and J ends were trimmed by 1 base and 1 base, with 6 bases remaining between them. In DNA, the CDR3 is TGCGCCAGCAGCTTGCATAATTCCTACGAGCAGTACTTC. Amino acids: CASSLHNSYEQYF.

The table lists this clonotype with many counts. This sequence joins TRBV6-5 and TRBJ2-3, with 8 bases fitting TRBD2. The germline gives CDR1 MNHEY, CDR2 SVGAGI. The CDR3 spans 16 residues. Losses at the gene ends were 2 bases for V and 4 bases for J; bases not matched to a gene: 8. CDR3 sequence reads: CASSYPSGSGADTQYF. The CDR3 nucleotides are TGTGCCAGCAGTTACCCGAGCGGGAGTGGGGCAGATACGCAGTATTTT.

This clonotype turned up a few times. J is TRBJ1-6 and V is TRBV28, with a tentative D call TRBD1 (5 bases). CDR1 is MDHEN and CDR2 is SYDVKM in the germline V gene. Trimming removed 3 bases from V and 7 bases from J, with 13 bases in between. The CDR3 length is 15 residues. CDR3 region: CASSFPGGGNSPLHF. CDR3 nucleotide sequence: TGTGCCAGCAGTTTCCCCGGGGGGGGGAATTCACCCCTCCACTTT.

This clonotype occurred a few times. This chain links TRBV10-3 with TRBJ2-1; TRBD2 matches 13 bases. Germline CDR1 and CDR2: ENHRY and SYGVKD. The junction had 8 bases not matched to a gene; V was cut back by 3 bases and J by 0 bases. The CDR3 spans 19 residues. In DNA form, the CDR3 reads TGTGCCATCAGTGAAGGACTAGCGGGAGAAATAAGCTCCTACAATGAGCAGTTCTTC. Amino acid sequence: CAISEGLAGEISSYNEQFF.

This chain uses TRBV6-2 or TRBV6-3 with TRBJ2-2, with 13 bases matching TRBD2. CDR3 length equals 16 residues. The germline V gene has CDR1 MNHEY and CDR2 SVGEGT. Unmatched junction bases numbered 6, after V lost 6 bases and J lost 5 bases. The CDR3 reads CASSRGLAGVTGELFF. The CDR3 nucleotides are TGTGCCAGCAGCCGAGGACTAGCGGGAGTTACCGGGGAGCTGTTTTTT.

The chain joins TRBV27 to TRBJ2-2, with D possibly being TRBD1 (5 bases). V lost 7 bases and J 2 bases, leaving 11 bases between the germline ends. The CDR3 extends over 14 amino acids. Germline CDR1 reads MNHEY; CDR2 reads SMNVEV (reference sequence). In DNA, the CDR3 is TGTGCCAGCAAAAGGACACTTAACACCGGGGAGCTGTTTTTT. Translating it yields CASKRTLNTGELFF.

The CDR3 is CASSTDPRQASDTQYF. For the CDR3, the DNA is TGCGCCAGCAGTACTGATCCGCGACAGGCATCAGATACGCAGTATTTT. The V and J genes are TRBV4-1 and TRBJ2-3, with D tentatively TRBD1 (6 bases). CDR1 and CDR2 (germline): MGHRA, YSYEKL. V was pared by 6 bases and J by 4 bases, with 20 bases between. CDR3 length equals 16 residues.

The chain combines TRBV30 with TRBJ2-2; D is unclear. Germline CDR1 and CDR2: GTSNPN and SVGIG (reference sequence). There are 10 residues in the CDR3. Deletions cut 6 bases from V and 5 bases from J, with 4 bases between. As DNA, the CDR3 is TGTGCCTGTCTTACCGGGGAGCTGTTTTTT. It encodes CACLTGELFF. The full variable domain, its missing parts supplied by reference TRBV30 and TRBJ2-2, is SQTIHQWPATLVQPVGSPLSLECTVEGTSNPNLYWYRQAAGRGLQLLFYSVGIGQISSEVPQNLSASRPQDRQFILSSKKLLLSDSGFYLCACLTGELFFGEGSRLTVL.

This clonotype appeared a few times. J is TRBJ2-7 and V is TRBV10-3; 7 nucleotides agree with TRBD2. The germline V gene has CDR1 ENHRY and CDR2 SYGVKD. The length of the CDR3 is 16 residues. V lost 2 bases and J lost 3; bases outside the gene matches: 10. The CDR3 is CAISEGLESFLYEQYF. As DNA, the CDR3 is TGTGCCATCAGTGAGGGACTAGAATCCTTTCTCTACGAGCAGTACTTC.

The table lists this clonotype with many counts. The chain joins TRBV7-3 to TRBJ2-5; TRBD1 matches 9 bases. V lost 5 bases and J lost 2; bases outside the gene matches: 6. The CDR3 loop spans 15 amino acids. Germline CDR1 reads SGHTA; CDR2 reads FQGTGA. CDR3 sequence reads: CASSPTGTGQETQYF. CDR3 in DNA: TGTGCCAGCAGCCCCACCGGGACAGGGCAAGAGACCCAGTACTTC.

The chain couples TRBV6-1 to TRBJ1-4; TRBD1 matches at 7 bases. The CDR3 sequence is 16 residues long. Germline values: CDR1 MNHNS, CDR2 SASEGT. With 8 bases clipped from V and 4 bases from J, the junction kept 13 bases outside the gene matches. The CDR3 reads CASGLVHRGSNEKLFF. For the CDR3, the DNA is TGTGCCAGCGGCCTTGTACACAGGGGTAGTAATGAAAAACTGTTTTTT.

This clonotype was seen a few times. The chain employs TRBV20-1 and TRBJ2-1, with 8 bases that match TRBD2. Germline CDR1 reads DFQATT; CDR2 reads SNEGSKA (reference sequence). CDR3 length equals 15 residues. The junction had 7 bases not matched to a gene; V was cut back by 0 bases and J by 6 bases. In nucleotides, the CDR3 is TGCAGTGCTAGAGATCCCTCCACTAGCGGCAATGAGCAGTTCTTC. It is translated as CSARDPSTSGNEQFF.

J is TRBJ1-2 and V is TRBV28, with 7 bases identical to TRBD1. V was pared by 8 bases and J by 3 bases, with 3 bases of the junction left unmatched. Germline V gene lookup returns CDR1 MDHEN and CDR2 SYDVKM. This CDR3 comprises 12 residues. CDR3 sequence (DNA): TGTGCCAGCGCCACAGGGGACTATGGCTACACCTTC. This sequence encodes CASATGDYGYTF.

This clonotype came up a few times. CDR3 loop: CASSIGAGGPHYNEQFF. The DNA of the CDR3 is TGTGCCAGTAGTATAGGAGCGGGAGGGCCTCATTACAATGAGCAGTTCTTC. This chain uses TRBV19 with TRBJ2-1; 10 nucleotides match TRBD2. V was pared by 1 base and J by 4 bases, with 7 bases of the junction left unmatched. The V gene's germline CDR1 is LNHDA and CDR2 SQIVND (reference sequence). This CDR3 region has 17 residues.

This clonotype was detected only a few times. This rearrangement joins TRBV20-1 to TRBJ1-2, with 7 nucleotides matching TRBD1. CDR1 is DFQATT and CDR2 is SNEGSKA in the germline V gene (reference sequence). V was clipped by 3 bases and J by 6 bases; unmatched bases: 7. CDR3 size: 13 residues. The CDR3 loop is CSASLIGTDGYTF. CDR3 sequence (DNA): TGCAGTGCTAGTCTCATCGGGACAGATGGCTACACCTTC.